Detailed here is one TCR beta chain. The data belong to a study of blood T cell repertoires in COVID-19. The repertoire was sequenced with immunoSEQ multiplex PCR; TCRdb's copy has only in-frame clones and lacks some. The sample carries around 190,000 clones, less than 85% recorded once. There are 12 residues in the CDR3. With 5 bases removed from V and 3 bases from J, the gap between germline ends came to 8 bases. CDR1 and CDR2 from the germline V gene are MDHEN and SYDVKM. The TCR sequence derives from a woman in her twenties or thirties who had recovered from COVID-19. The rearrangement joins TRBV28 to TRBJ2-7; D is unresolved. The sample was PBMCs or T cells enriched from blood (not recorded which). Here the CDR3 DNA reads TGTGCCAGCAGTCTCCCCGGCTACGAGCAGTACGTC. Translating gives CASSLPGYEQYV.